The clone carrying this T cell receptor (beta chain) was picked up a small number of times. Data came from immunoSEQ multiplex PCR; TCRdb stores just in-frame clones and leaves some out. Of roughly 500,000 clones in the sample, around 88% were seen once. The data are from a study of Ad26.COV2.S vaccination and SARS-CoV-2 variants. Overall study context: Intramuscularly, Ad26.COV2.S was given either once or twice, 56 days apart.

Treatment noted: about 20 received Ad26.COV2.S at low or high dose, single or two shots; 5 received placebo; per-sample allocation not given. Each sample was drawn 63 days after the first injection (of vaccine or placebo). Trimming cost V 4 bases and J 7 bases, with 20 bases left between them. This CDR3 is built from 16 residues. The germline gives CDR1 MDHEN, CDR2 SYDVKM. The chain uses TRBV28 and TRBJ1-5, with D possibly being TRBD1 (6 bases). Sequenced material: peripheral blood, taken in a trial of Ad26.COV2.S vaccine versus placebo. The source is a person aged 18-60 years who received the Ad26.COV2.S COVID-19 vaccine or a placebo. Here the CDR3 reads CASSSFPGARTQPQHF. The CDR3 DNA reads TGTGCCAGCAGTTCATTCCCGGGGGCCCGAACCCAGCCCCAGCATTTT.